The sequence of this TCR beta chain was determined in a study of blood T cells in healthy people across ages. Broader study findings: TCR beta diversity per million T cells fell roughly linearly with age. PBMC samples, being unsorted, prevented any conclusive comparison of naive and antigen-experienced cells.

At least 5 micrograms of total RNA were extracted per sample. In the case of this clonotype: The antigen is undetermined.

Germline lookup yields CDR1 MRHNA and CDR2 SNTAGT. V lost 2 bases and J 7 bases, leaving 10 bases between the germline ends. The CDR3 covers 13 residues. Through a sample-barcoded 5' primer and a J-beta primer mix, a second PCR was run for roughly 7 to 11 cycles. Every cDNA was tagged by a template-switch adaptor with 12 random nucleotides. TCRdb re-called the 5' RACE reads through MiXCR, storing one row per CDR3 protein. The table lists hundreds of thousands of distinct CDR3 sequences, 35% to 50% of them singletons, with around 30% in the top ten. The source is a man older than 75 in good health. Sample: blood. The gene calls are TRBV6-4 and TRBJ2-3; no reliable D call. CDR3: CASSDGPDYTQYF. In DNA, the CDR3 is TGTGCCAGCAGTGACGGACCGGATTATACGCAGTATTTT.